This record covers a single T cell receptor beta chain. Its antigen is unknown. CDR1 and CDR2 from the germline V gene are SEHNR and FQNEAQ (reference sequence). The CDR3 runs to 17 residues. The data were taken from a study of T cells expressing NK-cell markers. Study as a whole: With respect to HCMV, seven of the eight sequenced donors were seropositive, and one was seronegative.

TCR beta cDNA was generated via 5'RACE template switching incorporating UMIs. TCRdb re-called the 5' RACE reads and gives one entry per CDR3 protein, without DNA. This sample contains about half a million distinct CDR3 sequences. Whole-study findings and limits: Four donors' CD3+CD56-NKG2C+ cells were dominated by the same clonotypes. Whether expanded NKG2C+ T cell clones were HCMV specific stayed uncertain.

This clonotype was sampled from a woman aged 45-60 years in good health. Specimen: blood T cells: a sorted CD56 or NKG2C T cell subset, CD4+ or CD8+ T cells, or bulk PBMC T cells (not recorded which). The genes are TRBV7-9 and TRBJ2-7; TCRdb's D call, TRBD1, is unchecked because there is no DNA. Here the CDR3 reads CASSPHSGGNLRNEQYF.